This entry lists 21 T cell receptor beta chains sequenced from one sample in a study of blood T cell repertoires in COVID-19. Libraries were prepared by immunoSEQ multiplex PCR; TCRdb keeps only in-frame clonotypes and omits some of them. Of some 300,000 clones in the sample, around nine tenths were seen once. The sample consisted of peripheral blood. Receptors originate from a woman aged 30 to 39 with COVID-19, enrolled during active disease.

On this clone itself: Other nucleotide sequences from this sample produce the same CDR3. V usage is TRBV5-1 and J usage is TRBJ1-1; TRBD1 is a possible D gene (5 bases). V gave up 4 bases and J gave up 1 base, with 11 bases separating them. CDR1 SGHRS and CDR2 YFSETQ come from the germline V gene. CDR3 length: 14 residues. The chain's CDR3 is CASSLDRPNTEAFF. In DNA, the CDR3 is TGCGCCAGCAGCCTAGACAGACCGAACACTGAAGCTTTCTTT.

The V gene is TRBV6-5, the J gene TRBJ1-6; possible D gene TRBD1, 6 bases. Germline lookup yields CDR1 MNHEY and CDR2 SVGAGI. The CDR3 loop spans 11 amino acids. V was shortened by 10 bases and J by 10 bases, with 11 bases between the two germline ends. DNA for the CDR3: TGTGCCACCAGGGACAAATCACCCCTCCACTTT. Protein sequence: CATRDKSPLHF.

This rearrangement joins TRBV19 to TRBJ1-4, with 8 nucleotides matching TRBD1. There are 17 residues in the CDR3. Germline V gene lookup returns CDR1 LNHDA and CDR2 SQIVND (reference sequence). Germline trimming cut 4 bases from V and 6 bases from J; bases unmatched to any gene: 13. The CDR3 DNA is TGTGCCAGTAGTACTTCCCCCGTGACAGGGGCCGATGAAAAACTGTTTTTT. Protein product: CASSTSPVTGADEKLFF.

This sequence joins TRBV14 and TRBJ2-2; D unresolved. Trimming took off 1 base at V and 1 base at J, with 4 bases between the two ends. The germline CDR1 and CDR2 sequences are SGHDN and FVKESK. The CDR3 has 14 amino acids. CDR3: CASSQVLNTGELFF. For the CDR3, the DNA is TGTGCCAGCAGCCAAGTACTGAACACCGGGGAGCTGTTTTTT.

V usage is TRBV6-6 and J usage is TRBJ2-1; tentative D call: TRBD2 (6 bases). Germline loops: CDR1 MNHNY, CDR2 SVGAGI (reference sequence). The CDR3 is 15 residues long. V lost 0 bases and J 6 bases, leaving 12 bases between the germline ends. The CDR3 sequence: CASSYSSGSPNEQFF. Here the CDR3 DNA reads TGTGCCAGCAGTTACTCTTCCGGGAGCCCCAATGAGCAGTTCTTC.

V usage is TRBV7-8 and J usage is TRBJ1-6; 7 bases align to TRBD1. The CDR3 runs to 15 residues. V trimming: 3 bases; J trimming: 6 bases; junction bases outside the gene matches: 5. Germline CDR1 reads SGHVS; CDR2 reads FQNEAQ. CDR3 residues: CASSLTDRVNSPLHF. The CDR3 nucleotides are TGTGCCAGCAGCTTGACCGACAGGGTTAATTCACCCCTCCACTTT. Filled out from reference TRBV7-8 and TRBJ1-6, the complete variable domain reads GAGVSQSPRYKVAKRGQDVALRCDPISGHVSLFWYQQALGQGPEFLTYFQNEAQLDKSGLPSDRFFAERPEGSVSTLKIQRTQQEDSAVYLCASSLTDRVNSPLHFGNGTRLTVT.

The table lists this clone with a few counts. The rearrangement uses TRBV7-2 and TRBJ2-3, with D tentatively TRBD2 (5 bases). This CDR3 comprises 16 residues. V shed 1 base and J shed 1 base, with 12 bases lying between them. Germline loops: CDR1 SGHTA, CDR2 FQGNSA. The CDR3 DNA follows: TGTGCCAGCAGCTTAGGTGGGAGCTTACGCACAGATACGCAGTATTTT. Encoded protein: CASSLGGSLRTDTQYF.

The chain uses TRBV5-5 and TRBJ2-5; D perhaps matches TRBD2 (6 bases). Per germline, CDR1 SGHKS and CDR2 YYEKEE (reference sequence). The CDR3 covers 13 residues. The germline V and J ends were trimmed by 4 bases and 6 bases, with 13 bases remaining between them. CDR3 nucleotides: TGTGCCAGCAGCCCCGCAGGAGGGAAGACCCAGTACTTC. It translates to CASSPAGGKTQYF.

This chain joins TRBV5-5 and TRBJ2-7, with D perhaps matching TRBD1 (5 bases). The CDR3 runs 16 residues. With 4 bases removed from V and 2 bases from J, the gap between germline ends came to 19 bases. CDR1 is SGHKS and CDR2 is YYEKEE in the germline V gene (reference sequence). The CDR3 nucleotides read TGTGCCAGCAGCGGCCCTATGCAGGGAAGGGCCTACGAGCAGTACTTC. Translation: CASSGPMQGRAYEQYF.

The chain recombines TRBV9 with TRBJ2-1; perhaps TRBD2 as D (5 bases). Per germline, CDR1 SGDLS and CDR2 YYNGEE. V was trimmed by 4 bases and J by 7 bases, leaving 12 bases between them. The CDR3 runs to 13 residues. The CDR3 region is CASSPTKPNEQFF. Here the CDR3 DNA reads TGTGCCAGCAGCCCGACTAAACCGAATGAGCAGTTCTTC.

The rearrangement joins TRBV5-1 to TRBJ2-1, with a weak D call TRBD1 (5 bases). This CDR3 is built from 15 residues. Germline V gene data show CDR1 as SGHRS and CDR2 as YFSETQ. V was pared by 4 bases and J by 0 bases, with 11 bases between. The CDR3 reads CASSTGPNSYNEQFF. The CDR3, as DNA: TGCGCCAGCAGCACAGGCCCAAACTCCTACAATGAGCAGTTCTTC.

The chain couples TRBV5-4 to TRBJ2-2; D possibly corresponds to TRBD2 (7 bases). In germline, CDR1 is SGHNT, CDR2 YYREEE (reference sequence). The CDR3 length is 14 residues. V was cut by 7 bases and J by 2 bases, with 12 bases left in between. The CDR3 loop is CASSGGVNTGELFF. Written as DNA, the CDR3 is TGTGCCAGCTCGGGGGGCGTTAACACCGGGGAGCTGTTTTTT.

The CDR3 sequence is CASETGSLYGYTF. The CDR3 nucleotides are TGTGCCAGTGAGACCGGGTCGCTCTATGGCTACACCTTC. The chain has TRBV7-6 and TRBJ1-2, with D hard to call. Trimming removed 9 bases from V and 4 bases from J, with 15 bases in between. Germline lookup yields CDR1 SGHVS and CDR2 FNYEAQ. CDR3 size: 13 residues.

The chain combines TRBV9 with TRBJ1-2; D possibly corresponds to TRBD1 (5 bases). The ends were cut back, 7 bases at V and 1 base at J, with 20 bases in the middle. Germline CDR1 and CDR2: SGDLS and YYNGEE. The CDR3 covers 16 residues. CDR3 sequence: CASGHSVSGVNYGYTF. The CDR3 DNA reads as TGTGCCAGCGGACACAGCGTAAGCGGGGTTAACTATGGCTACACCTTC.

The chain links TRBV28 to TRBJ1-4; 7 positions agree with TRBD1. CDR1 and CDR2 from the germline V gene are MDHEN and SYDVKM. J gave up 3 bases and V 5 bases, and 9 bases lay outside the gene matches. The CDR3 has 16 residues. The CDR3 DNA sequence: TGTGCCAGCAGTGATACAGGGGAAGTTCCTAATGAAAAACTGTTTTTT. Translating gives CASSDTGEVPNEKLFF.

This chain joins TRBV30 and TRBJ1-1; the D gene is possibly TRBD1 (6 bases). CDR3 size: 13 residues. The germline V gene encodes CDR1 GTSNPN and CDR2 SVGIG (reference sequence). Trimming took off 4 bases at V and 8 bases at J, with 17 bases between the two ends. The CDR3 DNA reads as TGTGCCTGGAAATCAACGGGGGGCCCCGAAGCTTTCTTT. It specifies CAWKSTGGPEAFF.

Points on this clone: One end of the junction varies from germline; a read error may be responsible. The chain has TRBV7-8 and TRBJ1-6; D is uncertain. The CDR3 runs to 23 residues. The germline gives CDR1 SGHVS, CDR2 FQNEAQ. The CDR3 loop reads CASGPRGLEGVPHPLPYNSPLYF. In nucleotides, the CDR3 is TGTGCCAGCGGCCCAAGAGGGTTAGAAGGTGTTCCCCATCCTCTCCCCTATAATTCACCCCTCTACTTT.

The V call is TRBV5-4, the J call TRBJ2-5, with D possibly being TRBD1 (5 bases). The CDR3 sequence is 14 residues long. V shed 1 base and J shed 3 bases, with 10 bases lying between them. Germline CDR1 is SGHNT and CDR2 is YYREEE (reference sequence). The CDR3 DNA is TGTGCCAGCAGCTTGTGGCAGGGTGAAGAGACCCAGTACTTC. It codes for CASSLWQGEETQYF.

For this clone: This CDR3 is also generated by other DNA sequences in the sample. V usage is TRBV5-1 and J usage is TRBJ1-3; 8 nucleotides line up with TRBD1. The germline V gene has CDR1 SGHRS and CDR2 YFSETQ. The CDR3 has 15 residues. J lost 2 bases, V lost 1 base, and 2 bases had no gene match. The CDR3 region is CASSLQGAPGNTIYF. The CDR3 nucleotides read TGCGCCAGCAGCTTGCAGGGGGCTCCTGGAAACACCATATATTTT.

This chain uses TRBV7-6 with TRBJ2-2; D perhaps matches TRBD2 (5 bases). The CDR3 is 14 amino acids. Germline loops: CDR1 SGHVS, CDR2 FNYEAQ. Between the trimmed V and J ends, which lost 1 base and 5 bases, there was a span of 8 bases. The CDR3 bases are TGTGCCAGCAGCTTAGGAGGGAGAACCGGGGAGCTGTTTTTT. It yields the protein CASSLGGRTGELFF.

The chain links TRBV27 to TRBJ1-1, with D uncertain. Germline V CDR1 and CDR2: MNHEY, SMNVEV (reference sequence). The V end lost 0 bases, the J end lost 7 bases, and 9 bases lay between the germline ends. This CDR3 spans 13 amino acids. The CDR3 bases are TGTGCCAGCAGTTTATCGGAGGGTAGTGAAGCTTTCTTT. Residues: CASSLSEGSEAFF.